These 8 T cell receptor beta chains were all obtained from the same sample, sequenced in a study of human thymus T cells. The assay was immunoSEQ multiplex PCR, and TCRdb's table has in-frame clones only and misses some. The profile shows 75,000 to 90,000 clones, approximately 97% of them singletons. Surgeons resected thymus tissue during corrective heart surgery. Sample: thymus tissue. These receptors came from a boy younger than two with a congenital heart defect but otherwise immunologically healthy.

The chain has TRBV28 and TRBJ2-1; 8 nucleotides match TRBD2. J was trimmed by 6 bases and V by 0 bases; bases with no gene match: 7. Germline V lookup: CDR1 MDHEN, CDR2 SYDVKM. There are 16 residues in the CDR3. The CDR3 here is CASSLWSGGVGNEQFF. The CDR3, as DNA: TGTGCCAGCAGTTTATGGTCGGGGGGGGTTGGCAATGAGCAGTTCTTC.

The chain couples TRBV5-5 to TRBJ2-7; 9 bases align to TRBD1. Germline CDR1 reads SGHKS; CDR2 reads YYEKEE (reference sequence). V shed 5 bases, J shed 5 bases, and the junction held 11 bases outside the gene matches. The CDR3 is 15 amino acids. CDR3 nucleotide sequence: TGTGCCAGCAGTTCCAACCGGGACAGGGCCCACGAGCAGTACTTC. Protein: CASSSNRDRAHEQYF.

The V gene is TRBV25-1, the J gene TRBJ2-1, with TRBD2 as a possible D gene (6 bases). Germline CDR1 reads MGHDK; CDR2 reads SYGVNS. This CDR3 is 16 amino acids long. V dropped 2 bases and J dropped 4 bases, with 15 bases sitting between them. CDR3 residues: CASSEIGGVYYNEQFF. DNA for the CDR3: TGTGCCAGCAGTGAAATAGGCGGGGTATATTACAATGAGCAGTTCTTC.

The chain is built from TRBV15 and TRBJ1-5; no definite D call. V was cut by 8 bases and J by 0 bases, with 14 bases left in between. The germline V gene has CDR1 LNHNV and CDR2 YYDKDF (reference sequence). This CDR3 has 15 amino acids. CDR3 amino acids: CATRSLETSNQPQHF. The CDR3 coding sequence is TGTGCCACCCGAAGCCTTGAAACTAGCAATCAGCCCCAGCATTTT.

The chain links TRBV9 to TRBJ2-1; no firm D call. V was clipped by 0 bases and J by 0 bases, with 7 bases between them. Germline CDR1 reads SGDLS; CDR2 reads YYNGEE. The CDR3 runs 15 residues. This chain's CDR3 is CASSVGPSSYNEQFF. The DNA for the CDR3 is TGTGCCAGCAGCGTAGGTCCGAGCTCCTACAATGAGCAGTTCTTC.

The chain joins TRBV6-4 to TRBJ2-3; D not certain. The length of the CDR3 is 14 residues. The ends were cut back, 0 bases at V and 2 bases at J, with 6 bases in the middle. Germline-derived CDR1 and CDR2 are MRHNA and SNTAGT. CDR3 sequence reads: CASSDSYLTDTQYF. DNA of the CDR3: TGTGCCAGCAGTGACTCTTATCTCACAGATACGCAGTATTTT.

This chain links TRBV5-6 with TRBJ1-3, with D possibly matching TRBD1 (6 bases). The CDR3 loop spans 14 amino acids. Germline V CDR1 and CDR2: SGHDT, YYEEEE. The V end lost 9 bases, the J end lost 0 bases, and 13 bases lay between the germline ends. The CDR3 DNA sequence: TGTGCCACCCGGGAGGGGGGCTCTGGAAACACCATATATTTT. This encodes CATREGGSGNTIYF.

The chain has TRBV7-6 and TRBJ2-5, with D uncertain. This CDR3 is 16 amino acids long. V was cut by 1 base and J by 1 base, with 13 bases left in between. The V gene's germline CDR1 is SGHVS and CDR2 FNYEAQ. CDR3 residues: CASSLGPERSQETQYF. CDR3 sequence (DNA): TGTGCCAGCAGCTTAGGGCCGGAGAGGAGCCAAGAGACCCAGTACTTC.